The 32 T cell receptor beta chains in this list originate from one sample, sequenced in a study of blood T cell repertoires in COVID-19. The repertoire was sequenced with immunoSEQ multiplex PCR; TCRdb's copy has only in-frame clones and lacks some. The sample holds tens of thousands of clones, approximately 83% seen once. Input material: peripheral blood. These TCRs come from a woman in her fifties or sixties with acute or convalescent COVID-19.

The chain links TRBV27 to TRBJ1-1, with 7 bases aligning to TRBD1. Germline V lookup: CDR1 MNHEY, CDR2 SMNVEV (reference sequence). V shed 10 bases and J 1 base; nucleotides not matched to a gene: 6. CDR3 length: 13 amino acids. This CDR3 reads CATFDRANTEAFF. CDR3 DNA: TGTGCCACCTTCGACAGGGCGAACACTGAAGCTTTCTTT.

The J gene is TRBJ2-5, the V gene TRBV5-6; TRBD1 aligns across 8 bases. CDR3 length: 13 residues. Trimming removed 7 bases from V and 3 bases from J; junction bases left unmatched: 5. Germline assignment: CDR1 SGHDT and CDR2 YYEEEE. The CDR3 loop is CASLRQGKETQYF. The CDR3 bases are TGTGCCAGCTTACGACAGGGGAAAGAGACCCAGTACTTC.

The chain couples TRBV9 to TRBJ1-2, with TRBD1 matching over 8 bases. Germline trimming cut 4 bases from V and 5 bases from J; bases unmatched to any gene: 4. The CDR3 sequence is 13 residues long. Germline values: CDR1 SGDLS, CDR2 YYNGEE. The DNA for the CDR3 is TGTGCCAGCAGCCGGACAGGGCAATATGGCTACACCTTC. Amino acid sequence: CASSRTGQYGYTF.

The V gene is TRBV4-1, the J gene TRBJ1-3, with a tentative D call TRBD1 (5 bases). The germline V gene has CDR1 MGHRA and CDR2 YSYEKL. V was cut by 2 bases and J by 4 bases, with 15 bases left in between. The CDR3 is 16 amino acids. The CDR3 spells CASSQRLRGRGNTIYF. The CDR3 DNA sequence: TGCGCCAGCAGCCAACGTCTGCGGGGGAGGGGAAACACCATATATTTT.

The gene calls are TRBV6-5 and TRBJ1-2; 9 positions agree with TRBD1. J lost 8 bases, V lost 6 bases, and 10 bases had no gene match. CDR1 is MNHEY and CDR2 is SVGAGI in the germline V gene. The CDR3 is made up of 14 amino acids. The CDR3 DNA sequence: TGTGCCAGCAGCCGACAGGGGGACCTCTGGGGCTACACCTTC. This gives the protein CASSRQGDLWGYTF.

This chain links TRBV25-1 with TRBJ1-2; 9 positions agree with TRBD1. Germline CDR1 is MGHDK and CDR2 is SYGVNS. The CDR3 runs to 15 residues. The J segment lost 4 bases and the V segment lost 4 bases, leaving 7 bases of the junction unmatched. CDR3 DNA sequence: TGTGCCAGCAGTGGACCGCCGGACAGGGGCTATGGCTACACCTTC. It is translated as CASSGPPDRGYGYTF.

The chain recombines TRBV7-2 with TRBJ1-2; no reliable D call. The CDR3 is 11 residues long. With 4 bases removed from V and 6 bases from J, the gap between germline ends came to 6 bases. Germline V gene lookup returns CDR1 SGHTA and CDR2 FQGNSA. CDR3 amino acids: CASSSRDGYTF. The CDR3 DNA sequence: TGTGCCAGCAGCTCCCGAGATGGCTACACCTTC.

The chain has TRBV7-2 and TRBJ2-3; TRBD2 matches 9 bases. This CDR3 is 15 amino acids long. Looked up from germline, CDR1 is SGHTA and CDR2 is FQGNSA. V shed 3 bases and J 2 bases; nucleotides not matched to a gene: 3. The DNA of the CDR3 is TGTGCCAGCAGCTTCGTAGCGGGGGCCACAGATACGCAGTATTTT. The encoded protein is CASSFVAGATDTQYF.

This chain uses TRBV4-2 with TRBJ2-2; 7 bases line up with TRBD2. After removal of 0 bases from V and 5 bases from J, the junction contained 6 bases not matched to a gene. The germline CDR1 and CDR2 sequences are LGHNA and YNFKEQ. The CDR3 consists of 16 residues. The CDR3 loop reads CASSQEGREPTGELFF. CDR3 coding DNA: TGTGCCAGCAGCCAAGAGGGGCGGGAGCCTACCGGGGAGCTGTTTTTT.

This chain connects TRBV7-2 to TRBJ1-6; 7 bases are shared with TRBD1. The CDR3 sequence is 16 residues long. Germline CDR1 reads SGHTA; CDR2 reads FQGNSA. V shed 4 bases and J 10 bases; nucleotides not matched to a gene: 13. The CDR3 DNA is TGTGCCAGCAGCTCCCAAGACAGGGCGGGGAGATCACCCCTCCACTTT. Translating it yields CASSSQDRAGRSPLHF.

This clone has just a few counts. The chain combines TRBV15 with TRBJ2-7; 10 bases fit TRBD1. With V trimmed by 1 base and J by 2 bases, 2 bases remained unmatched. CDR3 length: 15 amino acids. Germline V lookup: CDR1 LNHNV, CDR2 YYDKDF (reference sequence). CDR3 amino acids: CATSRGGQGAYEQYF. In DNA form, the CDR3 reads TGTGCCACCAGCAGAGGCGGACAGGGGGCCTACGAGCAGTACTTC.

The V call is TRBV28, the J call TRBJ1-6; 12 nucleotides match TRBD1. Per germline, CDR1 MDHEN and CDR2 SYDVKM. This CDR3 region has 15 residues. V shed 6 bases and J 10 bases; nucleotides not matched to a gene: 7. The CDR3 sequence: CASRGQGALRSPLHF. Written as DNA, the CDR3 is TGTGCCAGCAGGGGACAGGGGGCTTTGAGGTCACCCCTCCACTTT.

The chain combines TRBV21-1 with TRBJ2-7; the DNA was not compared with TRBD1, the D call given in the table. TRBV21-1 is a known pseudogene. This CDR3 has 17 amino acids. The CDR3 sequence is CASIVAWPGQGSYEQYF. CDR3 sequence (DNA): TGTGCCAGCATCGTGGCTTGGCCGGGACAGGGATCCTACGAGCAGTACTTC.

This rearrangement joins TRBV6-4 to TRBJ1-2, with TRBD1 matching over 8 bases. The V gene end was trimmed by 5 bases and the J gene end by 7 bases; junction bases not matched to a gene: 6. Germline CDR1 MRHNA, CDR2 SNTAGT. This CDR3 has 13 amino acids. CDR3 coding DNA: TGTGCCAGCAGTACACAGGGGGGGTTTGGCTACACCTTC. Residues: CASSTQGGFGYTF.

The rearrangement uses TRBV9 and TRBJ2-3, with 11 bases identical to TRBD2. Looked up from germline, CDR1 is SGDLS and CDR2 is YYNGEE. Trimming cost V 3 bases and J 4 bases; bases outside gene matches: 7. This CDR3 has 16 residues. This CDR3 reads CASSARLSGGADTQYF. In nucleotides, the CDR3 is TGTGCCAGCAGCGCACGTCTTAGCGGGGGGGCAGATACGCAGTATTTT.

The gene calls are TRBV10-2 and TRBJ2-3, with D maybe TRBD2 (6 bases). V lost 7 bases to trimming and J lost 2 bases, with 13 bases between them. This CDR3 comprises 14 residues. Germline loops: CDR1 WSHSY, CDR2 SAAADI. CDR3: CASNTAGFTDTQYF. In DNA, the CDR3 is TGCGCCAGCAATACAGCGGGTTTCACAGATACGCAGTATTTT.

The J gene is TRBJ1-1, the V gene TRBV5-1, with D maybe TRBD1 (5 bases). With 7 bases removed from V and 3 bases from J, the gap between germline ends came to 19 bases. Germline V lookup: CDR1 SGHRS, CDR2 YFSETQ. This CDR3 comprises 15 residues. CDR3 loop: CASGPGTKRDTEAFF. CDR3 nucleotides: TGCGCCAGCGGTCCCGGGACTAAGAGGGACACTGAAGCTTTCTTT.

The chain has TRBV15 and TRBJ1-6; D perhaps matches TRBD1 (5 bases). Trimming took off 2 bases at V and 7 bases at J, with 21 bases between the two ends. Germline V gene data show CDR1 as LNHNV and CDR2 as YYDKDF (reference sequence). CDR3 size: 18 residues. The DNA for the CDR3 is TGTGCCACCAGCAGAAATCCGGGAGGAGGGACCCGAAATTCACCCCTCCACTTT. It specifies CATSRNPGGGTRNSPLHF.

Here the CDR3 DNA reads TGTGCCAGCATGCCGAGGGAGGGGCTCTACGAGCAGTACTTC. It specifies CASMPREGLYEQYF. The J gene is TRBJ2-7, the V gene TRBV7-8; 7 nucleotides match TRBD2. Germline V lookup: CDR1 SGHVS, CDR2 FQNEAQ. V lost 7 bases and J lost 3; bases outside the gene matches: 9. The CDR3 extends over 14 amino acids.

J is TRBJ1-2 and V is TRBV6-1; 8 bases map to TRBD1. This CDR3 has 15 residues. Germline lookup yields CDR1 MNHNS and CDR2 SASEGT. V was pared by 2 bases and J by 2 bases, with 4 bases of the junction left unmatched. The CDR3 reads CASSERAGGNYGYTF. The DNA for the CDR3 is TGTGCCAGCAGTGAACGGGCAGGGGGCAACTATGGCTACACCTTC.

V usage is TRBV6-6 and J usage is TRBJ2-1, with D possibly being TRBD1 (5 bases). Trimming took off 8 bases at V and 8 bases at J, with 16 bases between the two ends. The CDR3 is 13 residues long. CDR1 and CDR2 from the germline V gene are MNHNY and SVGAGI (reference sequence). The CDR3 is CASGAGWRDEQFF. CDR3 DNA: TGTGCCAGCGGGGCAGGGTGGAGAGATGAGCAGTTCTTC.

The genes are TRBV13 and TRBJ2-3; 7 nucleotides match TRBD2. The CDR3 loop spans 14 amino acids. The germline CDR1 and CDR2 sequences are PRHDT and FYEKMQ (reference sequence). The junction had 3 bases not matched to a gene; V was cut back by 5 bases and J by 1 base. The chain's CDR3 is CASSLGLGTDTQYF. The CDR3 bases are TGTGCCAGCAGCCTTGGACTAGGCACAGATACGCAGTATTTT.

This chain links TRBV29-1 with TRBJ1-2; D is undetermined. The V gene's germline CDR1 is SQVTM and CDR2 ANQGSEA. Deletions cut 6 bases from V and 4 bases from J, with 15 bases between. The CDR3 sequence is 13 residues long. The CDR3 sequence: CSVGKSSGYGYTF. CDR3 nucleotide sequence: TGCAGCGTCGGGAAGTCCAGCGGCTATGGCTACACCTTC.

The rearrangement joins TRBV3-1 (or the pseudogene TRBV3-2) to TRBJ2-1, with TRBD2 identical over 11 bases. CDR1 is LGHDT and CDR2 is YNNKEL in the germline V gene (reference sequence). The CDR3 runs to 15 residues. Losses at the gene ends were 8 bases for V and 3 bases for J; bases not matched to a gene: 6. As DNA, the CDR3 is TGTGCCAGCGCCCCCGGGACTAGCGGCTACAATGAGCAGTTCTTC. This translates into CASAPGTSGYNEQFF.

This clone came up once. The chain has TRBV3-1 (or the pseudogene TRBV3-2) and TRBJ1-2; weak D call: TRBD1 (6 bases). The V and J ends lost 1 base and 0 bases respectively, with 15 bases between them. Germline V CDR1 and CDR2: LGHDT, YNNKEL (reference sequence). The CDR3 totals 17 residues. As DNA, the CDR3 is TGTGCCAGCAGCCAAGTCGGGGGGAAGGGGGCTAACTATGGCTACACCTTC. Translating it yields CASSQVGGKGANYGYTF.

This clone has more than one count but fewer than ten. The V gene is TRBV9, the J gene TRBJ1-1, with TRBD1 identical over 11 bases. CDR1 is SGDLS, CDR2 YYNGEE, per germline. The CDR3 loop spans 15 amino acids. The V and J ends lost 0 bases and 5 bases, in that order; junction bases with no gene match: 3. CDR3 amino acids: CASSVGGTGGTEAFF. CDR3 bases: TGTGCCAGCAGCGTAGGCGGGACAGGGGGGACTGAAGCTTTCTTT.

The V call is TRBV24-1, the J call TRBJ1-2, with D possibly TRBD1 on 5 matching bases. This CDR3 has 12 amino acids. V dropped 10 bases and J dropped 2 bases, with 10 bases sitting between them. Germline CDR1 and CDR2: KGHDR and SFDVKD. CDR3 DNA sequence: TGTGCCACAGGACACAGGAACTATGGCTACACCTTC. Translating gives CATGHRNYGYTF.

The chain couples TRBV6-5 to TRBJ2-3; D may be TRBD1 (5 bases). This CDR3 spans 15 amino acids. The V end lost 0 bases, the J end lost 0 bases, and 7 bases lay between the germline ends. CDR1 is MNHEY, CDR2 SVGAGI, per germline. The CDR3 nucleotides read TGTGCCAGCAGTTACTCGACAGCTAGCACAGATACGCAGTATTTT. Amino acid sequence: CASSYSTASTDTQYF.

There are a few counts of this clone. The genes are TRBV28 and TRBJ2-7, with a tentative D call TRBD1 (5 bases). Germline V gene data show CDR1 as MDHEN and CDR2 as SYDVKM. The CDR3 loop spans 14 amino acids. Trimming removed 7 bases from V and 1 base from J, with 14 bases in between. CDR3 nucleotide sequence: TGTGCCAGCACCTCGACAGAGCAGTCCTACGAGCAGTACTTC. Translated: CASTSTEQSYEQYF.

V and J are TRBV4-1 and TRBJ2-7, with 8 bases matching TRBD1. The V segment lost 4 bases and the J segment 6 bases; nucleotides outside the gene matches: 11. CDR3 length: 15 residues. The germline gives CDR1 MGHRA, CDR2 YSYEKL. The CDR3 sequence: CASSPPDRGRFEQYF. The CDR3 DNA reads as TGCGCCAGCAGCCCCCCCGACAGGGGCCGTTTCGAGCAGTACTTC.

The chain joins TRBV29-1 to TRBJ1-2, with D tentatively TRBD1 (6 bases). V was shortened by 3 bases and J by 7 bases, with 24 bases between the two germline ends. The CDR3 extends over 16 amino acids. Germline assignment: CDR1 SQVTM and CDR2 ANQGSEA. CDR3 sequence reads: CSVEWNLGGGTFGYTF. The CDR3 region has the DNA TGCAGCGTTGAGTGGAATTTGGGAGGGGGTACGTTTGGCTACACCTTC. The full variable domain, its missing parts supplied by reference TRBV29-1 and TRBJ1-2, is SAVISQKPSRDICQRGTSLTIQCQVDSQVTMMFWYRQQPGQSLTLIATANQGSEATYESGFVIDKFPISRPNLTFSTLTVSNMSPEDSSIYLCSVEWNLGGGTFGYTFGSGTRLTVV.

The genes are TRBV5-5 and TRBJ2-1, with D maybe TRBD2 (6 bases). Looked up from germline, CDR1 is SGHKS and CDR2 is YYEKEE (reference sequence). The V end was cut by 4 bases, the J end by 1 base, with 12 bases between. The CDR3 consists of 15 residues. The DNA for the CDR3 is TGTGCCAGCAGCAACAGTCGGGGGTCCTACAATGAGCAGTTCTTC. Residues: CASSNSRGSYNEQFF.